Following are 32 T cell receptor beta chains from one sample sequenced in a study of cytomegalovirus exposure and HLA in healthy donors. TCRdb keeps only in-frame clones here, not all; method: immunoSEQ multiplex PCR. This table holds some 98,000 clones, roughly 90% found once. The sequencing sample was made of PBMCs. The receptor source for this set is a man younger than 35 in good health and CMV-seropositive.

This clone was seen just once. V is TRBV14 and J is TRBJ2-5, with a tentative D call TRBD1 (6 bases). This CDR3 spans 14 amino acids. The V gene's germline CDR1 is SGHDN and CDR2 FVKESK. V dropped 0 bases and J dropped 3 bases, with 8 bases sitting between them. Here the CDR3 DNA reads TGTGCCAGCAGCCAAGAGACAGGAAAAGAGACCCAGTACTTC. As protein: CASSQETGKETQYF.

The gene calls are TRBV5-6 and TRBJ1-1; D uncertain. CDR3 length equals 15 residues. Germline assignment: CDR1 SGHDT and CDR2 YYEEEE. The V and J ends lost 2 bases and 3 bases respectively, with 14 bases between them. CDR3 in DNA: TGTGCCAGCAGCTTATGGACCCGAGGGTACACTGAAGCTTTCTTT. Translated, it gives CASSLWTRGYTEAFF.

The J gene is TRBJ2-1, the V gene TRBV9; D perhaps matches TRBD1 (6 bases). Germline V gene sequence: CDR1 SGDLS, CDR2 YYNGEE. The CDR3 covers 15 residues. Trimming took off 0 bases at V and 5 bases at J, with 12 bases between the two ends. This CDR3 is CASSVAGTPNNEQFF. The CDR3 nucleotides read TGTGCCAGCAGCGTAGCCGGGACACCTAACAATGAGCAGTTCTTC.

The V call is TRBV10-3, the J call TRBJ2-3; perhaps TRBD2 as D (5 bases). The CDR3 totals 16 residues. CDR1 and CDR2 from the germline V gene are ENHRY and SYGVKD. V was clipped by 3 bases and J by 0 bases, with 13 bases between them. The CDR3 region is CAISEFNERSTDTQYF. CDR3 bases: TGTGCCATCAGTGAATTCAACGAGCGGAGCACAGATACGCAGTATTTT.

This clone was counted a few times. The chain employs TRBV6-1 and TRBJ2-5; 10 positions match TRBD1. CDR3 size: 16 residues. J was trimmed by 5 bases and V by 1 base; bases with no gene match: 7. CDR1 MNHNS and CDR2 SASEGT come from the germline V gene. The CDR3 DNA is TGTGCCAGCAGTGAAGTAGTGGGACAGGGGTGGGAGACCCAGTACTTC. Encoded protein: CASSEVVGQGWETQYF.

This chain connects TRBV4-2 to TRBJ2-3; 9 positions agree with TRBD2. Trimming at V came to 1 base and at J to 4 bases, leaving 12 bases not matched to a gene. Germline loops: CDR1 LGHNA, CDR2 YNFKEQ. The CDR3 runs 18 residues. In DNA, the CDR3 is TGTGCCAGCAGCCAAGCAGTAAGGCGGGGGGGCAATGCAGATACGCAGTATTTT. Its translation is CASSQAVRRGGNADTQYF.

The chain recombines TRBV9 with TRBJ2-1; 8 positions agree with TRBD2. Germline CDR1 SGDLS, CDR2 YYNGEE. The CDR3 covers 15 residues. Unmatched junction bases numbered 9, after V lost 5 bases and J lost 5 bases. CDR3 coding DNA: TGTGCCAGCAGTGCATTCGGGGGGGGTAACAATGAGCAGTTCTTC. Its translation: CASSAFGGGNNEQFF.

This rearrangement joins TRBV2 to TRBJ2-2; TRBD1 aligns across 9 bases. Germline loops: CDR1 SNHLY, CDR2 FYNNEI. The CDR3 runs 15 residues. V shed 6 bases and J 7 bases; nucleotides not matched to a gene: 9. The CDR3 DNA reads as TGTGCCAGCAGAACGGGACAGGGAGGCGTCGGGGAGCTGTTTTTT. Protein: CASRTGQGGVGELFF.

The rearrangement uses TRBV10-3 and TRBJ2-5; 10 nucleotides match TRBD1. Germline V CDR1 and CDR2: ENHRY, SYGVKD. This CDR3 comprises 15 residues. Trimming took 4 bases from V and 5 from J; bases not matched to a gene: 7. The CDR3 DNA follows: TGTGCCATCAGTGCGATTGGGACAGGGGACGAGACCCAGTACTTC. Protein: CAISAIGTGDETQYF.

The CDR3 DNA reads as TGTGCCAGCAGTTTTGACCAGGGGTCTTACAATGAGCAGTTCTTC. This gives the protein CASSFDQGSYNEQFF. This sequence joins TRBV6-5 and TRBJ2-1, with D tentatively TRBD1 (6 bases). Per the germline V gene, CDR1 is MNHEY and CDR2 is SVGAGI. Trimming left V 4 bases short and J 4 bases short, with 14 bases between. The CDR3 sequence is 15 residues long.

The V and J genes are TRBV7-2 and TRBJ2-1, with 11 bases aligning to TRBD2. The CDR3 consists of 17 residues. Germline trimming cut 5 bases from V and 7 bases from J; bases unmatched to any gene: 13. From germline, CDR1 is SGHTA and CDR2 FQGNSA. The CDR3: CASSPRALAGGFNEQFF. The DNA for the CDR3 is TGTGCCAGCAGCCCCAGGGCGCTAGCGGGAGGATTTAATGAGCAGTTCTTC.

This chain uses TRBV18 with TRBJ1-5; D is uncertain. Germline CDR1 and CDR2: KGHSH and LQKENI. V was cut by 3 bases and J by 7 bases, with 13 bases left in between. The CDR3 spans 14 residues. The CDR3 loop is CASSPMDGGQPQHF. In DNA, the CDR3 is TGTGCCAGCTCACCCATGGACGGAGGGCAGCCCCAGCATTTT.

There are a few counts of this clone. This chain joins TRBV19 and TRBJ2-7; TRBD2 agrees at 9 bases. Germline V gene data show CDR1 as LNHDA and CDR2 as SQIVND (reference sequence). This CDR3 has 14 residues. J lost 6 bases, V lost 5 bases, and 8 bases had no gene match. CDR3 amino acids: CASSQVAGVGEQYF. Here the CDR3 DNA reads TGTGCCAGTAGTCAGGTAGCGGGAGTTGGCGAGCAGTACTTC.

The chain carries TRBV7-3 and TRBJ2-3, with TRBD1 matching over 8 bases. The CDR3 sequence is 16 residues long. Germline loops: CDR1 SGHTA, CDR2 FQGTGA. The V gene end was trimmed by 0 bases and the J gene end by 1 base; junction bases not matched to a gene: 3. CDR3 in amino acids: CASSLTLQGGTDTQYF. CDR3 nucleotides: TGTGCCAGCAGCTTAACGTTACAGGGGGGCACAGATACGCAGTATTTT.

The CDR3 loop is CASSAQGYSNQPQHF. DNA for the CDR3: TGTGCCAGCAGTGCTCAGGGTTATAGCAATCAGCCCCAGCATTTT. The chain links TRBV6-1 to TRBJ1-5; D is possibly TRBD1 (5 bases). This CDR3 contains 15 residues. The germline CDR1 and CDR2 sequences are MNHNS and SASEGT. V was cut by 4 bases and J by 0 bases, with 10 bases left in between.

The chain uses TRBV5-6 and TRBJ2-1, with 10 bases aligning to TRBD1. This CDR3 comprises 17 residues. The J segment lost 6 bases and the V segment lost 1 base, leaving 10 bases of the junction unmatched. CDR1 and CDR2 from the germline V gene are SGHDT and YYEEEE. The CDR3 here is CASSLPLGDRGPNEQFF. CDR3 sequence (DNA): TGTGCCAGCAGCTTGCCCCTGGGGGACAGGGGCCCCAATGAGCAGTTCTTC.

CDR3 protein: CAISEGQSTDTQYF. CDR3 coding DNA: TGTGCCATCAGTGAGGGACAGAGCACAGATACGCAGTATTTT. J is TRBJ2-3 and V is TRBV10-3; perhaps TRBD1 as D (6 bases). Germline CDR1 ENHRY, CDR2 SYGVKD. CDR3 length: 14 residues. Trimming stripped 2 bases from V and 0 bases from J, with 6 bases between.

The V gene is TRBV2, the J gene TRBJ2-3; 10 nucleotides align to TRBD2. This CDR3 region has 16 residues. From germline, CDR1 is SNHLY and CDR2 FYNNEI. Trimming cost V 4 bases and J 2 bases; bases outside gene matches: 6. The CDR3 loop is CASSALLAGNTDTQYF. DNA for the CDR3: TGTGCCAGCAGTGCACTACTAGCGGGAAACACAGATACGCAGTATTTT.

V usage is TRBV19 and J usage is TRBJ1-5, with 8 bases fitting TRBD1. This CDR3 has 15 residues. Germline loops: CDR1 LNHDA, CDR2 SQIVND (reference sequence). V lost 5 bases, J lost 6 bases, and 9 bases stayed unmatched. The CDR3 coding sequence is TGTGCCAGTAGTCTCCGACAGGGGTTAGGTCAGCCCCAGCATTTT. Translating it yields CASSLRQGLGQPQHF.

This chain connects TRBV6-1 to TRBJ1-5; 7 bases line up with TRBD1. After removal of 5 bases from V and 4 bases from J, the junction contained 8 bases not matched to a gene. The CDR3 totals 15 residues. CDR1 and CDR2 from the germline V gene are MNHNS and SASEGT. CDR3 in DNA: TGTGCCAGCAGTACACACGGACAGGCAAATCAGCCCCAGCATTTT. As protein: CASSTHGQANQPQHF.

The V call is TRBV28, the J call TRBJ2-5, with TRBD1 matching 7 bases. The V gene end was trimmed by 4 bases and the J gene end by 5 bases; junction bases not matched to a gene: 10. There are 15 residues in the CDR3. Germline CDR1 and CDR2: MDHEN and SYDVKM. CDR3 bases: TGTGCCAGCAGTTCCTACAGGGGTCAATTGGAGACCCAGTACTTC. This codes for CASSSYRGQLETQYF.

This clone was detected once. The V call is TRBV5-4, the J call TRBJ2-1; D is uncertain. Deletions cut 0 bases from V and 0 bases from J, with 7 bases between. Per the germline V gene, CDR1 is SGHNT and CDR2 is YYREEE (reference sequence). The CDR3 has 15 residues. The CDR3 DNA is TGTGCCAGCAGCTTGGCTTTACTCTCCTACAATGAGCAGTTCTTC. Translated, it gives CASSLALLSYNEQFF.

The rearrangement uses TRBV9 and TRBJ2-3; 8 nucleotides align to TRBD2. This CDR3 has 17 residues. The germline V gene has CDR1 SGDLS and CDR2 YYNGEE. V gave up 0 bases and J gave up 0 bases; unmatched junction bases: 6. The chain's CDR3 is CASSVAGGGTSTDTQYF. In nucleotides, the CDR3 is TGTGCCAGCAGCGTAGCCGGGGGGGGTACTAGCACAGATACGCAGTATTTT.

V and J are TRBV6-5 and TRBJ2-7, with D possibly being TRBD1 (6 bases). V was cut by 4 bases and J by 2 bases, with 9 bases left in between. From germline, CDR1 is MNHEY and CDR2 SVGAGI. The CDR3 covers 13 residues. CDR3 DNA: TGTGCCAGCAGTTTACGGGACACCTACGAGCAGTACTTC. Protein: CASSLRDTYEQYF.

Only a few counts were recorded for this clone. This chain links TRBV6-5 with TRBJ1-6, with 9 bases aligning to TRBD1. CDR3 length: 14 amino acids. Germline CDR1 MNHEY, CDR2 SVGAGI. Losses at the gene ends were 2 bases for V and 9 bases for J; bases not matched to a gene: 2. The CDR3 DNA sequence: TGTGCCAGCAGTTACGCACAGGGGGCTTCACCCCTCCACTTT. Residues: CASSYAQGASPLHF.

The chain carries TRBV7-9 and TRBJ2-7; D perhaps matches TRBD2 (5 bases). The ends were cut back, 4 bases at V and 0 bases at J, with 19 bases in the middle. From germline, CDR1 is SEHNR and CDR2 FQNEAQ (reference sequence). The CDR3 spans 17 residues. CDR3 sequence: CASSSPVVDSSSYEQYF. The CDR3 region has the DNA TGTGCCAGCAGCTCCCCGGTGGTGGACTCAAGCTCCTACGAGCAGTACTTC. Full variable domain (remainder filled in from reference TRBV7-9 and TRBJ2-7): DTGVSQNPRHKITKRGQNVTFRCDPISEHNRLYWYRQTLGQGPEFLTYFQNEAQLEKSRLLSDRFSAERPKGSFSTLEIQRTEQGDSAMYLCASSSPVVDSSSYEQYFGPGTRLTVT.

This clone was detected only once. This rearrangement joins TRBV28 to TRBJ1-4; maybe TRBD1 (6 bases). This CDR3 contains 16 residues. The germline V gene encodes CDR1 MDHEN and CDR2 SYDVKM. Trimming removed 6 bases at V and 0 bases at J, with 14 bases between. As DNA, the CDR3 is TGTGCCAGCAGCCCCCGGGGGGCTGCAACTAATGAAAAACTGTTTTTT. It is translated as CASSPRGAATNEKLFF.

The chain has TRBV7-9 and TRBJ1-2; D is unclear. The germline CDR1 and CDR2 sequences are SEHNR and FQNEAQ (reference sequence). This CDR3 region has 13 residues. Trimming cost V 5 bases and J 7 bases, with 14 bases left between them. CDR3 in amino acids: CASSGNGAVGYTF. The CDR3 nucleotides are TGTGCCAGCAGCGGCAATGGTGCAGTTGGCTACACCTTC. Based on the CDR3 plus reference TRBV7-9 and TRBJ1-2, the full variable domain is DTGVSQNPRHKITKRGQNVTFRCDPISEHNRLYWYRQTLGQGPEFLTYFQNEAQLEKSRLLSDRFSAERPKGSFSTLEIQRTEQGDSAMYLCASSGNGAVGYTFGSGTRLTVV.

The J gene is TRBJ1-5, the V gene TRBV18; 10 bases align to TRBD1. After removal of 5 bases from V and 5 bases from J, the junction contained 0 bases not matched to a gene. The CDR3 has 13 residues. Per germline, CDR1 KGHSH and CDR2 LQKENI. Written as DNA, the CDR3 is TGTGCCAGCTCAGGACAGGGGGATCAGCCCCAGCATTTT. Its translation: CASSGQGDQPQHF.

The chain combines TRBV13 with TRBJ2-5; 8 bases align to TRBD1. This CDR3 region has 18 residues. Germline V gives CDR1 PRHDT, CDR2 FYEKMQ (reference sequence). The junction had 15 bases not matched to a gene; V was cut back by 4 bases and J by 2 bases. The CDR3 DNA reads TGTGCCAGCAGCTCACCTATCGTGACAGGGGACTCACAAGAGACCCAGTACTTC. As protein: CASSSPIVTGDSQETQYF.

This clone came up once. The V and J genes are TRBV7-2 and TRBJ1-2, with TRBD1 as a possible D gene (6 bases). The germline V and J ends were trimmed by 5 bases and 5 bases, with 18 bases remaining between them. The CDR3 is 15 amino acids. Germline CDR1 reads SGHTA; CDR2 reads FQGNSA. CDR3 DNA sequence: TGTGCCAGCAGCACCCCAGGGGCTTCTGGTTATGGCTACACCTTC. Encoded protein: CASSTPGASGYGYTF.

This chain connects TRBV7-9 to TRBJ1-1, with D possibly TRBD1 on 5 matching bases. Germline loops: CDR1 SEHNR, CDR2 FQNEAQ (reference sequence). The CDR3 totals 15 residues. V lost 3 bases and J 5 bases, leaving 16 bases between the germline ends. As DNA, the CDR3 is TGTGCCAGCAGCTTCCCGGGAGGGGCTAATACTGAAGCTTTCTTT. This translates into CASSFPGGANTEAFF. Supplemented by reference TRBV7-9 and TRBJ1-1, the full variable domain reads DTGVSQNPRHKITKRGQNVTFRCDPISEHNRLYWYRQTLGQGPEFLTYFQNEAQLEKSRLLSDRFSAERPKGSFSTLEIQRTEQGDSAMYLCASSFPGGANTEAFFGQGTRLTVV.